The rows below give T cell receptor beta chains drawn from one sample of a study of blood T cell repertoires in COVID-19. This table comes from immunoSEQ multiplex PCR, and its TCRdb copy is limited to in-frame clones, with some not included. The sample shows hundreds of thousands of clones, roughly 90% of them seen only once. Sequencing input: peripheral blood. These receptors came from a woman aged 40 to 55 who had recovered from COVID-19. Each CDR3 is given with its conserved first and last residue. The D gene is left open where the match is weak. Size is stated for part of the rows, as once, few or many counts, or as a class when the clone is expanded.

v_call	clone_size	d_call	j_call	cdr3_aa	cdr3_nt
TRBV13	.	TRBD2	TRBJ2-1	CASSPGLAGGPLHNEQFF	TGTGCCAGCAGCCCTGGACTAGCGGGGGGGCCTCTCCACAATGAGCAGTTCTTC
TRBV3-1/TRBV3-2	once	.	TRBJ2-7	CASSLQGVTYEQYF	TGTGCCAGCAGCTTACAGGGAGTCACCTACGAGCAGTACTTC
TRBV24-1	.	TRBD1	TRBJ1-2	CATSESTQGASGYTF	TGTGCCACCAGTGAGTCTACACAGGGGGCAAGTGGCTACACCTTC
TRBV7-8	.	TRBD2	TRBJ2-7	CASSLEERGVSGEQYF	TGTGCCAGCAGCTTAGAAGAGCGGGGGGTATCGGGGGAGCAGTACTTC
TRBV5-8	.	TRBD2	TRBJ2-7	CASSFTSASGTYEQYF	TGTGCCAGCAGTTTTACGTCTGCTAGCGGAACCTACGAGCAGTACTTC
TRBV28	.	TRBD1	TRBJ1-5	CASSGADPDRVHQPQHF	TGTGCCAGCAGTGGGGCTGACCCGGACAGGGTACATCAGCCCCAGCATTTT
TRBV6-2/TRBV6-3	.	TRBD2	TRBJ2-1	CASSLGLGNEQFF	TGTGCCAGCAGTTTAGGACTAGGGAATGAGCAGTTCTTC
TRBV4-2	.	TRBD2	TRBJ2-7	CASSQDPLAGSSWEQYF	TGTGCCAGCAGCCAAGACCCCCTAGCGGGGAGTTCCTGGGAGCAGTACTTC
TRBV5-4	.	TRBD2	TRBJ2-1	CASTVKRGGQYNEQFF	TGTGCCAGCACCGTAAAGCGGGGGGGGCAGTACAATGAGCAGTTCTTC
TRBV30	.	.	TRBJ1-6	CAGKTGSSYNSPLHF	TGTGCCGGGAAAACAGGGAGCTCCTATAATTCACCCCTCCACTTT
TRBV28	.	TRBD1	TRBJ1-4	CASRRDRGGEKLFF	TGTGCCAGCAGGCGGGACAGGGGGGGGGAAAAACTGTTTTTT
TRBV30	.	.	TRBJ2-7	CAWHHGRGNVYEQYF	TGTGCCTGGCACCATGGTAGGGGCAATGTCTACGAGCAGTACTTC
TRBV7-2	.	TRBD2	TRBJ2-3	CASRSSGGASEQYF	TGTGCCAGCAGAAGTAGCGGGGGGGCCAGTGAGCAGTATTTT
TRBV2	.	TRBD2	TRBJ2-2	CASSGGDTGELFF	TGTGCCAGCAGCGGGGGGGACACCGGGGAGCTGTTTTTT
TRBV12-3/TRBV12-4	.	TRBD1	TRBJ1-2	CASGPQGAHGYTF	TGTGCCAGCGGACCACAGGGGGCTCACGGCTACACCTTC
TRBV29-1	.	.	TRBJ1-1	CSVEARSEAFF	TGCAGCGTTGAGGCAAGGAGTGAAGCTTTCTTT
TRBV2	few	.	TRBJ2-5	CATSAQETQYF	TGTGCCACTAGCGCCCAAGAGACCCAGTACTTC
TRBV24-1	once	.	TRBJ2-1	CATSDLPGGGSNEQFF	TGTGCCACCAGTGATTTGCCCGGGGGTGGATCGAATGAGCAGTTCTTC
TRBV27	.	TRBD2	TRBJ2-7	CASSSKPGLAGGPNEQYF	TGTGCCAGCAGTTCTAAGCCGGGACTAGCGGGAGGGCCGAACGAGCAGTACTTC
TRBV25-1	.	.	TRBJ2-3	CASSEPRGGSTDTQYF	TGTGCCAGCAGTGAACCGAGGGGGGGCAGCACAGATACGCAGTATTTT
TRBV6-5	few	TRBD2	TRBJ2-7	CASSYERLAGLYEQYF	TGTGCCAGCAGTTACGAGAGACTAGCGGGTCTTTACGAGCAGTACTTC
TRBV7-9	.	TRBD1	TRBJ2-5	CASSLGTDQETQYF	TGTGCCAGCAGCCTCGGGACAGACCAAGAGACCCAGTACTTC
TRBV7-9	.	TRBD2	TRBJ2-3	CASSLSRGIAGGYTDTQYF	TGTGCCAGCAGCTTGAGCCGTGGAATAGCGGGGGGCTACACAGATACGCAGTATTTT
TRBV7-2	.	.	TRBJ2-1	CASSPGVAALQFF	TGTGCCAGCAGCCCGGGAGTCGCAGCGTTGCAGTTCTTC
TRBV4-2	.	TRBD1	TRBJ2-5	CASSQSEGQGRETQYF	TGTGCCAGCAGCCAGAGCGAGGGACAGGGAAGGGAGACCCAGTACTTC
TRBV11-3	.	TRBD1	TRBJ1-1	CASSPSRQGKTTEAFF	TGTGCCAGCAGCCCTTCTAGACAGGGGAAAACCACTGAAGCTTTCTTT
TRBV11-2	once	.	TRBJ1-4	CASSFTGEKLFF	TGTGCCAGCAGCTTCACCGGTGAAAAACTGTTTTTT
TRBV18	.	TRBD1	TRBJ1-2	CASSPRDRVELGYGYTF	TGTGCCAGCTCACCACGGGACAGGGTGGAGCTGGGGTATGGCTACACCTTC
TRBV30	.	.	TRBJ2-6	CAWSVGAGANVLTF	TGTGCCTGGAGTGTCGGTGCTGGGGCCAACGTCCTGACTTTC
TRBV6-1	.	TRBD1	TRBJ2-1	CASSELGVDRVYNEQFF	TGTGCCAGCAGTGAATTAGGTGTCGACAGGGTATACAATGAGCAGTTCTTC
TRBV30	.	TRBD1	TRBJ1-4	CAWSPGGGYEKLFF	TGTGCCTGGAGCCCAGGGGGCGGGTATGAAAAACTGTTTTTT
TRBV6-5	.	.	TRBJ1-5	CASQNQDNSNQPQHF	TGTGCCAGCCAAAACCAAGACAATAGCAATCAGCCCCAGCATTTT
TRBV19	.	TRBD1	TRBJ1-3	CASRTTFRGPRNTIYF	TGTGCCAGTAGGACCACCTTCAGGGGGCCACGGAACACCATATATTTT
TRBV5-6	.	TRBD1	TRBJ1-2	CASRSGDRGFGYTF	TGTGCCAGCCGCAGTGGGGACAGGGGCTTTGGCTACACCTTC
TRBV5-1	.	.	TRBJ2-3	CASREGVVADTQYF	TGCGCCAGCAGGGAAGGGGTGGTCGCGGATACGCAGTATTTT
TRBV6-6	.	TRBD1	TRBJ2-7	CASSYPGQGYEQYF	TGTGCCAGCAGTTACCCGGGACAGGGGTACGAGCAGTACTTC
TRBV10-3	.	.	TRBJ2-2	CAISEGPARGNTGELFF	TGTGCCATCAGTGAAGGTCCGGCTAGGGGGAACACCGGGGAGCTGTTTTTT
TRBV12-5	.	.	TRBJ1-1	CASGLGSPTEAFF	TGTGCTAGTGGTTTGGGGAGTCCGACTGAAGCTTTCTTT
TRBV28	.	.	TRBJ2-5	CASSLQETQYF	TGTGCCAGCAGTTTACAGGAGACCCAGTACTTC
TRBV11-2	.	TRBD2	TRBJ2-7	CASSQRLAGGIRYEQYF	TGTGCCAGCAGCCAAAGACTAGCGGGGGGGATCCGCTACGAGCAGTACTTC
TRBV5-1	.	TRBD2	TRBJ2-3	CASSSVLAGETDTQYF	TGCGCCAGCAGCTCGGTCCTAGCGGGAGAGACAGATACGCAGTATTTT
TRBV20-1	.	.	TRBJ2-2	CSASPLTNTGELFF	TGCAGTGCTAGTCCACTGACGAACACCGGGGAGCTGTTTTTT
TRBV7-3	.	TRBD2	TRBJ2-1	CASSPQVRGAFNEQFF	TGTGCCAGCAGCCCCCAAGTGCGGGGGGCTTTCAATGAGCAGTTCTTC
TRBV19	.	.	TRBJ1-2	CATTSSTGKLIYGYTF	TGTGCCACTACATCGTCTACAGGGAAACTTATTTATGGCTACACCTTC